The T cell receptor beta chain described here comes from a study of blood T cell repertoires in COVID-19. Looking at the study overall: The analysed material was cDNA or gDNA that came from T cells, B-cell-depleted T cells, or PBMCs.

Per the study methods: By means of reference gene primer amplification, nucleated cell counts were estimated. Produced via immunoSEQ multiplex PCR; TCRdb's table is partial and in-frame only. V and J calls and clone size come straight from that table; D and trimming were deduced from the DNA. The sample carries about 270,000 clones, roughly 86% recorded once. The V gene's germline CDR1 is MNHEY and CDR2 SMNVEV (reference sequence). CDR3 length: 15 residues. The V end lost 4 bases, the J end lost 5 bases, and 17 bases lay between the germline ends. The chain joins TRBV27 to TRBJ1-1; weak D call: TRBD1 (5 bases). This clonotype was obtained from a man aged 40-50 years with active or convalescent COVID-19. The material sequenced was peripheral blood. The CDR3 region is CASSSAGPLRTEAFF. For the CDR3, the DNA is TGTGCCAGCAGTTCGGCGGGGCCCTTGAGGACTGAAGCTTTCTTT.